Following are 10 T cell receptor beta chains from one sample sequenced in a study of blood T cell repertoires in COVID-19 (dated by TCRdb to 2018 to 2020). Libraries were constructed by the immunoSEQ multiplex PCR assay. TCRdb's version of the immuneACCESS table is confined to in-frame rearrangements and falls short of the full clone set. An unresolved V gene accounts for under half of the shortfall where checked; the remainder is of unknown origin. For this sample there are hundreds of thousands of clones; 65% to 90% appear just once. The ten largest clones take up 4% to 6% of the sample. Sequenced: peripheral blood. These receptors were obtained from a man aged 50-60 years with COVID-19, enrolled during active disease.

The chain employs TRBV5-4 and TRBJ2-2, with 7 bases matching TRBD2. Losses at the gene ends were 0 bases for V and 2 bases for J; bases not matched to a gene: 1. The CDR3 has 15 residues. Germline V gives CDR1 SGHNT, CDR2 YYREEE (reference sequence). CDR3: CASSLERGNTGELFF. In DNA, the CDR3 is TGTGCCAGCAGCTTGGAGCGGGGCAACACCGGGGAGCTGTTTTTT.

The rearrangement links TRBV5-4 to TRBJ1-3, with D perhaps matching TRBD1 (6 bases). The V and J ends lost 5 bases and 0 bases respectively, with 9 bases between them. The germline gives CDR1 SGHNT, CDR2 YYREEE (reference sequence). The CDR3 consists of 14 residues. The CDR3: CASSPDSSGNTIYF. The CDR3 bases are TGTGCCAGCAGTCCGGACAGCTCTGGAAACACCATATATTTT.

The chain uses TRBV5-4 and TRBJ2-2; D is possibly TRBD1 (5 bases). Germline V gene data show CDR1 as SGHNT and CDR2 as YYREEE (reference sequence). V lost 1 base and J 4 bases, leaving 8 bases between the germline ends. This CDR3 comprises 14 residues. CDR3: CASSLQRGTGELFF. The CDR3 DNA follows: TGTGCCAGCAGCTTGCAAAGGGGCACCGGGGAGCTGTTTTTT.

This sequence joins TRBV6-2 or TRBV6-3 and TRBJ1-1; D not resolved. The length of the CDR3 is 13 residues. Trimming shortened V by 6 bases and J by 0 bases, and 8 bases separated the two germline ends. Germline V CDR1 and CDR2: MNHEY, SVGEGT. This chain's CDR3 is CASSSNMNTEAFF. Written as DNA, the CDR3 is TGTGCCAGCAGCTCAAACATGAACACTGAAGCTTTCTTT.

This clone appeared a single time. J is TRBJ1-1 and V is TRBV5-1; the match to TRBD1 covers 11 bases. CDR1 is SGHRS and CDR2 is YFSETQ in the germline V gene. The CDR3 contains 15 residues. V was pared by 3 bases and J by 10 bases, with 11 bases of the junction left unmatched. The CDR3 loop reads CASSSGQGARVSAFF. In DNA form, the CDR3 reads TGCGCCAGCAGCTCAGGACAGGGGGCGCGAGTTTCAGCTTTCTTT.

This chain links TRBV18 with TRBJ2-2; 12 nucleotides align to TRBD2. The CDR3 runs 15 residues. Germline-derived CDR1 and CDR2 are KGHSH and LQKENI. V was clipped by 6 bases and J by 6 bases; unmatched bases: 5. For the CDR3, the DNA is TGTGCCAGCTCCCGGACTAGCGGGGTTGCCGGGGAGCTGTTTTTT. It specifies CASSRTSGVAGELFF. Combining the CDR3 with reference TRBV18 and TRBJ2-2 gives the whole variable domain NAGVMQNPRHLVRRRGQEARLRCSPMKGHSHVYWYRQLPEEGLKFMVYLQKENIIDESGMPKERFSAEFPKEGPSILRIQQVVRGDSAAYFCASSRTSGVAGELFFGEGSRLTVL.

The chain links TRBV7-9 to TRBJ1-2; a possible D gene is TRBD1 (6 bases). The germline gives CDR1 SEHNR, CDR2 FQNEAQ (reference sequence). V lost 2 bases to trimming and J lost 4 bases, with 14 bases between them. The CDR3 loop spans 15 amino acids. The CDR3 sequence is CASSLWAGAGYGYTF. Written as DNA, the CDR3 is TGTGCCAGCAGCTTATGGGCAGGGGCGGGCTATGGCTACACCTTC.

V usage is TRBV2 and J usage is TRBJ2-2; TRBD1 matches 10 bases. The CDR3 has 14 amino acids. The germline CDR1 and CDR2 sequences are SNHLY and FYNNEI. The V segment lost 8 bases and the J segment 4 bases; nucleotides outside the gene matches: 4. CDR3 loop: CASRGTGVTGELFF. The CDR3 DNA reads TGTGCCAGCCGCGGGACAGGGGTCACCGGGGAGCTGTTTTTT.

CDR3 in amino acids: CASSQVRQGAYNEQFF. CDR3 sequence (DNA): TGCGCCAGCAGCCAAGTCCGGCAGGGGGCCTACAATGAGCAGTTCTTC. The rearrangement uses TRBV4-1 and TRBJ2-1, with 7 bases matching TRBD1. V lost 1 base to trimming and J lost 2 bases; unmatched junction nucleotides: 5. Germline V gene data show CDR1 as MGHRA and CDR2 as YSYEKL. CDR3 length equals 16 residues.

The chain uses TRBV5-1 and TRBJ1-5; 7 bases line up with TRBD1. CDR1 SGHRS and CDR2 YFSETQ come from the germline V gene. Unmatched junction bases numbered 5, after V lost 5 bases and J lost 0 bases. The CDR3 spans 15 residues. CDR3 in DNA: TGCGCCAGCAGGCCCGGGACAGTTAGCAATCAGCCCCAGCATTTT. It specifies CASRPGTVSNQPQHF.